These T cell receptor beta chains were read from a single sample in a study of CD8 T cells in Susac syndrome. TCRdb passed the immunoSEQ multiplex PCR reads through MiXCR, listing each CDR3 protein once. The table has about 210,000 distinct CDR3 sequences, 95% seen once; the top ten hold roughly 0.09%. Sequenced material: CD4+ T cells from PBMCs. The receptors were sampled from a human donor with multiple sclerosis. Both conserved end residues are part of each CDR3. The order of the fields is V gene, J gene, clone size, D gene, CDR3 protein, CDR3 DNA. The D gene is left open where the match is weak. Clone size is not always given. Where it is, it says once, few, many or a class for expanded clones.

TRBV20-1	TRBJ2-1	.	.	CSARPGREKFNEQFF	TGCAGTGCTAGGCCGGGGCGAGAAAAATTTAATGAGCAGTTCTTC
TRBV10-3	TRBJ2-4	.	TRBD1	CAISESRTGMNIQYF	TGTGCCATCAGTGAGTCTCGGACAGGGATGAACATTCAGTACTTC
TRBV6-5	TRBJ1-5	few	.	CASSLGLNQPQHF	TGTGCCAGCAGTCTGGGCCTCAATCAGCCCCAGCATTTT
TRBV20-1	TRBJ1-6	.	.	CSAESARDNSPLHF	TGCAGTGCCGAGTCGGCTAGGGATAATTCACCCCTCCACTTT
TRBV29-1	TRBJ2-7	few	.	CSVEGDNQYEQYF	TGCAGCGTTGAAGGGGACAATCAGTACGAGCAGTACTTC
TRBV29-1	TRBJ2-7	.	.	CSVGQDYEQYF	TGCAGCGTTGGACAGGACTACGAGCAGTACTTC
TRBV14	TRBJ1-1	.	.	CASSAQRVEAFF	TGTGCCAGCAGCGCCCAGAGGGTGGAAGCTTTCTTT
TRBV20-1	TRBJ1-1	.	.	CSARIPGLAVGAAFF	TGCAGTGCTAGGATCCCTGGGCTGGCAGTGGGGGCAGCTTTCTTT
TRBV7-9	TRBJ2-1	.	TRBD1	CASSWDRGEQFF	TGTGCCAGCAGCTGGGACAGGGGAGAGCAGTTCTTC
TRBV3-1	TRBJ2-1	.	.	CASSQDAVRNEQFF	TGTGCCAGCAGCCAAGACGCAGTTCGCAATGAGCAGTTCTTC
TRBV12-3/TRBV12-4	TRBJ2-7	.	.	CASSSGGPGGEQYF	TGTGCCAGCAGTTCCGGGGGCCCCGGGGGTGAGCAGTACTTC
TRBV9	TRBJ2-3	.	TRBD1	CASSQRWGGTGDTQYF	TGTGCCAGCAGCCAACGGTGGGGCGGGACAGGAGATACGCAGTATTTT
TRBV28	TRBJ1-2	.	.	CASSSERREGYTF	TGTGCCAGCAGTTCAGAACGCAGGGAGGGCTACACCTTC
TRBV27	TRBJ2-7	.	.	CASSSYPGLRLEQYF	TGTGCCAGCAGTTCCTATCCCGGACTTCGGCTCGAGCAGTACTTC
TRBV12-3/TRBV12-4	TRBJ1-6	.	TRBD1	CASSSRGLKDSPLHF	TGTGCCAGCAGTTCCAGGGGGCTCAAGGATTCACCCCTCCACTTT
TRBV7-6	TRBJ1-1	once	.	CASSPWTDLNTEAFF	TGTGCCAGCAGCCCCTGGACAGACCTGAACACTGAAGCTTTCTTT
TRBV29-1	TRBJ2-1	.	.	CSVRGRTSYNEQFF	TGCAGCGTGAGAGGGAGAACCTCCTACAATGAGCAGTTCTTC
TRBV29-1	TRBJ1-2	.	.	CSVQFSNYGYTF	TGCAGCGTGCAGTTCTCTAACTATGGCTACACCTTC
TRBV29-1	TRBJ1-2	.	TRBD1	CSAQGAGVYGYTF	TGCAGCGCTCAGGGGGCAGGAGTCTATGGCTACACCTTC
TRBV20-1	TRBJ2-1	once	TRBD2	CSARAPSGSSYNEQFF	TGCAGTGCTAGGGCTCCTAGCGGAAGCTCCTACAATGAGCAGTTCTTC
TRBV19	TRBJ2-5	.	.	CASSTQKGETQYF	TGTGCCAGTAGTACCCAGAAGGGAGAGACCCAGTACTTC
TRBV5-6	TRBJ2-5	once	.	CASSFWALETQYF	TGTGCCAGCAGCTTCTGGGCTCTGGAGACCCAGTACTTC
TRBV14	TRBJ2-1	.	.	CASSPFREYNEQFF	TGTGCCAGCAGCCCCTTCCGGGAATACAATGAGCAGTTCTTC
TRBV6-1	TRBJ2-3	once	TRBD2	CASSPRSGRALADTQYF	TGTGCCAGCAGCCCACGAAGCGGGAGGGCCTTAGCAGATACGCAGTATTTT
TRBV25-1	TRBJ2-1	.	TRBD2	CASSGWSGTSGRTVFGNEQFF	TGTGCCAGCAGTGGGTGGTCCGGGACTAGCGGGAGAACAGTCTTCGGCAATGAGCAGTTCTTC
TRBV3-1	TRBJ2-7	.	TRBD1	CASSRYFRTGSEQYF	TGTGCCAGCAGCCGATATTTCAGGACAGGGAGCGAGCAGTACTTC
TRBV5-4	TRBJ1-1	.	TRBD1	CASSLGQGTNTEAFF	TGTGCCAGCAGCTTGGGACAGGGAACGAACACTGAAGCTTTCTTT
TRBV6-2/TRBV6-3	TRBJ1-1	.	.	CASSYGAGNTEAFF	TGTGCCAGCAGTTACGGAGCAGGGAACACTGAAGCTTTCTTT
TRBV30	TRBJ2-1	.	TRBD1	CAWSVGTGGFNEQFF	TGTGCCTGGAGTGTAGGGACAGGGGGTTTCAATGAGCAGTTCTTC
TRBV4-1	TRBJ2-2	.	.	CASGSQGGKPGELFF	TGCGCCAGCGGCAGCCAGGGTGGTAAACCCGGGGAGCTGTTTTTT
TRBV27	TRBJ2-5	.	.	CASSLLAVRETQYF	TGTGCCAGCAGTTTATTGGCAGTGAGAGAGACCCAGTACTTC
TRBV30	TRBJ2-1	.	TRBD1	CAWSVQGIEQFF	TGTGCCTGGAGTGTACAGGGGATTGAGCAGTTCTTC
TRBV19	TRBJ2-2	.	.	CASSPGTTNTGELFF	TGTGCCAGTAGCCCAGGGACAACGAACACCGGGGAGCTGTTTTTT
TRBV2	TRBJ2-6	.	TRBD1	CASSAGQGVTGANVLTF	TGTGCCAGCAGCGCGGGACAGGGGGTAACTGGGGCCAACGTCCTGACTTTC
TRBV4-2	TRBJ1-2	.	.	CASSQATGPNYGYTF	TGTGCCAGCAGCCAAGCCACGGGACCTAACTATGGCTACACCTTC
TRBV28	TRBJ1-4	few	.	CASSFNEKLFF	TGTGCCAGCAGTTTTAATGAAAAACTGTTTTTT
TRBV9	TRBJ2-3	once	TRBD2	CASSVAGREGTQYF	TGTGCCAGCAGCGTAGCAGGGAGGGAAGGTACGCAGTATTTT
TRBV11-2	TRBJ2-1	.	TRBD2	CASSLVRGRAVNEQFF	TGTGCCAGCAGCTTAGTTCGCGGGAGGGCCGTCAATGAGCAGTTCTTC
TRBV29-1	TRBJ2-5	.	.	CSVSLNSGQETQYF	TGCAGCGTTTCTCTGAATTCAGGCCAAGAGACCCAGTACTTC
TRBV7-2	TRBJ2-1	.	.	CASSPRGLFNEQFF	TGTGCCAGCAGCCCCCGCGGTCTCTTCAATGAGCAGTTCTTC
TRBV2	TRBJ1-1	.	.	CASTTLEGTEAFF	TGTGCCAGCACAACGCTTGAAGGAACTGAAGCTTTCTTT
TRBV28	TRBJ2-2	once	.	CASSLNRNTGELFF	TGTGCCAGCAGTTTAAACCGTAACACCGGGGAGCTGTTTTTT
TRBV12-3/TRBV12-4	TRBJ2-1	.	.	CASRTGTPYNEQFF	TGTGCCAGCAGAACCGGGACACCCTACAATGAGCAGTTCTTC
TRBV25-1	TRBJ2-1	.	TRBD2	CASSDRLAGAYNEQFF	TGTGCCAGCAGTGATCGACTAGCGGGGGCCTACAATGAGCAGTTCTTC
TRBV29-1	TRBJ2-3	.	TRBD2	CSVRLRAGSGSDTQYF	TGCAGCGTAAGGCTGCGAGCGGGGTCCGGCTCAGATACGCAGTATTTT
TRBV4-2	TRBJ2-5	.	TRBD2	CASSQGRLAGGLQETQYF	TGTGCCAGCAGCCAAGGTCGATTAGCGGGGGGCCTTCAAGAGACCCAGTACTTC
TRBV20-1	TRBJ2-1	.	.	CSASEISYNEQFF	TGCAGTGCTAGCGAAATCTCCTACAATGAGCAGTTCTTC